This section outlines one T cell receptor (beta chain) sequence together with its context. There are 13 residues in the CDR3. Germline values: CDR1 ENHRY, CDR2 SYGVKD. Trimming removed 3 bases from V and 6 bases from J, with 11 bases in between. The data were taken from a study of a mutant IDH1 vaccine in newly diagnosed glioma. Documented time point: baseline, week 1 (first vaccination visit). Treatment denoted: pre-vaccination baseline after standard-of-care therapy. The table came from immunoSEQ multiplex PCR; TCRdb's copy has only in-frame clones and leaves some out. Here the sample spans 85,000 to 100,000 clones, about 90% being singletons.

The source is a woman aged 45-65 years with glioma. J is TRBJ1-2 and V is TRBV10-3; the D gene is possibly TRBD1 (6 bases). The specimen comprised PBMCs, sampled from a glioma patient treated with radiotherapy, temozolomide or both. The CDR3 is CAISEVGGDGYTF. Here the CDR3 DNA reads TGTGCCATCAGTGAAGTAGGGGGGGATGGCTACACCTTC.